This T cell receptor beta chain stems from a study of glioma-infiltrating T cells. The study's findings and limits: Tissue-blood divergence was below expectation in non-neoplastic patients, above in gliomas. Very few CDR3 sequences were shared between tissue and blood.

The germline V gene has CDR1 LGHDT and CDR2 YNNKEL (reference sequence). V lost 2 bases, J lost 6 bases, and 4 bases lay in between. The CDR3 runs to 11 residues. TCR alpha and beta CDR3 regions were amplified from RNA using iRepertoire nested multiplex PCR. TCRdb reprocessed the multiplex PCR reads with MiXCR, giving one entry per CDR3 protein. Found here are tens of thousands of distinct CDR3 sequences, around 23% of them singletons; the top ten hold over 5.5%. This clonotype has at least ten counts. The target antigen is unknown. Sequencing was done on a sample of glioma tissue, nonneoplastic brain tissue, or PBMCs (not recorded which). This sequence originates from a human donor with low-grade glioma or glioblastoma, undergoing nonglioma brain surgery, or in good health (not recorded which). The chain uses TRBV3-1 and TRBJ1-2; no definite D call. This CDR3 is CASSQSDGYTF. The CDR3 DNA is TGTGCCAGCAGCCAAAGTGATGGCTACACCTTC.